This TCR beta chain was identified in a study of OX40 agonist ivuxolimab in advanced cancers. For the study at large: Dose-escalation patients had hepatocellular carcinoma, melanoma, renal cell or head and neck cancer.

Clones were read by immunoSEQ multiplex PCR, and TCRdb kept only the in-frame ones, dropping some. The table has tens of thousands of clones, around 86% seen once; the top ten hold just under 2%. This clone has a single count. Its specificity is not known. No patient had autoimmune disease or received systemic immunosuppression. Regarding the study as a whole: Circulating CD4+ and CD8+ T cells showed clonal expansion by week 6 at 0.1 to 3.0 mg/kg. Low normalized T-cell clonal expansion was also seen in some nonresponders.

Germline assignment: CDR1 LNHDA and CDR2 SQIVND (reference sequence). V lost 6 bases, J lost 6 bases, and 11 bases stayed unmatched. There are 15 residues in the CDR3. The source was CD4+ or CD8+ T cells sorted from blood, collected in a trial of the OX40 agonist ivuxolimab. The TCR originated in an adult with an advanced solid tumor such as melanoma, head and neck, liver or kidney cancer. V and J are TRBV19 and TRBJ2-7, with TRBD2 identical over 10 bases. The CDR3 coding sequence is TGTGCCAGTAGGCTAACTAGCGGGATGGAGCTCGAGCAGTACTTC. Protein product: CASRLTSGMELEQYF.